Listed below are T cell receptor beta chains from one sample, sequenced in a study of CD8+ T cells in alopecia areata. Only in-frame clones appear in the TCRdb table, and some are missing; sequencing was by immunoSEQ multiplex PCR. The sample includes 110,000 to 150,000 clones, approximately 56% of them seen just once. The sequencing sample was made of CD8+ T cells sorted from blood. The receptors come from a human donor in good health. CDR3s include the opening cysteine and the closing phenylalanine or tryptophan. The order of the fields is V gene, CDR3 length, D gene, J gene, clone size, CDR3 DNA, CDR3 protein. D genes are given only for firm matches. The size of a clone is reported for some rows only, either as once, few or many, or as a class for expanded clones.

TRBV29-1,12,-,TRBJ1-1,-,TGCAGCGTTGAAGAGACGAACACTGAAGCTTTCTTT,CSVEETNTEAFF
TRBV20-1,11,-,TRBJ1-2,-,TGCAATGCTAGCACAGGCTATGGCTACACCTTC,CNASTGYGYTF
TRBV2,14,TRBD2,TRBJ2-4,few,TGTGCCAGCAGTGTGGTGGGACTACAAAACATTCAGTACTTC,CASSVVGLQNIQYF
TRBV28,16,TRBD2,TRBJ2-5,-,TGTGCCAGCAGTCCAGAGCTAGCGGGAGTAGGGGAGACCCAGTACTTC,CASSPELAGVGETQYF
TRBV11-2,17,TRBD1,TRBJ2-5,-,TGTGCCAGCAGCCAATTTGCCGTCAGGGGGTTCCAAGAGACCCAGTACTTC,CASSQFAVRGFQETQYF
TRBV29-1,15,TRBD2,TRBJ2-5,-,TGCAGCGTTGATCTGGGAGGGAGTACGGAAGAGACCCAGTACTTC,CSVDLGGSTEETQYF
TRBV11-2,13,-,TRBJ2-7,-,TGTGCCAGCAGCTTAGGGGACGGCTACGAGCAGTACTTC,CASSLGDGYEQYF
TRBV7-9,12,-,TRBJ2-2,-,TGTGCCAGCAGGAAGAACACCGGGGAGCTGTTTTTT,CASRKNTGELFF
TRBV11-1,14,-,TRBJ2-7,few,TGTGCCAGCAGCTTGGGACTGCCTCTCTACGAGCAGTACTTC,CASSLGLPLYEQYF
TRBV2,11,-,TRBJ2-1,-,TGTGCCAGCAGTTCGGACGCCTGGCAGTTCTTC,CASSSDAWQFF
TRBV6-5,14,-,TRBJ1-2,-,TGTGCCAGCAGTTACGGGACGGGGAACTATGGCTACACCTTC,CASSYGTGNYGYTF
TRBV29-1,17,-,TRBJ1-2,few,TGCAGCGTTGAAGAATCCGTGAGTAGCGAACCTAACTATGGCTACACCTTC,CSVEESVSSEPNYGYTF
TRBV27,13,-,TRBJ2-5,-,TGTGCCAGCAGTCGATCAGGCCAAGAGACCCAGTACTTC,CASSRSGQETQYF
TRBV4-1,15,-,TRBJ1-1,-,TGCGCCAGCAGCCAAGTGGACCAACTCGGCACTGAAGCTTTCTTT,CASSQVDQLGTEAFF
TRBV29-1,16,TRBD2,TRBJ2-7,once,TGCAGCGTTGAAGGGACTAGCGGGACAAGCTCCTACGAGCAGTACTTC,CSVEGTSGTSSYEQYF
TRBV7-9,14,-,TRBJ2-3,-,TGTGCCAGCAGCTTGGAAATCCTCACAGATACGCAGTATTTT,CASSLEILTDTQYF
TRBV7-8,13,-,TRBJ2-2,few,TGTGCCAGCAGCTTGGCTTTAACCGGGGAGCTGTTTTTT,CASSLALTGELFF
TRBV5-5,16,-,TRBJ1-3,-,TGTGCCAGCAGCTTGGAGTCGTGGCAGGGAGGTGACACCATATATTTT,CASSLESWQGGDTIYF
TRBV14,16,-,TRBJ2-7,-,TGTGCCAGCAGCCAAGACCTAGGGGGACCTGGCTACGAGCAGTACTTC,CASSQDLGGPGYEQYF
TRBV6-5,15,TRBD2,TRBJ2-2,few,TGTGCCAGCAGTTACATAGCGGGAGGAACCGGGGAGCTGTTTTTT,CASSYIAGGTGELFF
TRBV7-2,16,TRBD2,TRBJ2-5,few,TGTGCCAGCAGTTGGGTCGGGACTAGCGTGAGAGAGACCCAGTACTTC,CASSWVGTSVRETQYF
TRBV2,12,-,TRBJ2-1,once,TGTGCCAGCAGCCCAGACCCAGGGGACTGGTTCTTC,CASSPDPGDWFF
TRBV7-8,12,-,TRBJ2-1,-,TGTGCCAGCAGCTTAGTCGCGGATGAGCAGTTCTTC,CASSLVADEQFF
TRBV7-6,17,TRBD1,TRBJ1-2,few,TGTGCCAGCAGCTCTACACACCGGGACAGGGGAAACTATGGCTACACCTTC,CASSSTHRDRGNYGYTF
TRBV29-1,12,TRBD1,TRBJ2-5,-,TGCAGCGGGAGACAGGGACAAGAGACCCAGTACTTC,CSGRQGQETQYF
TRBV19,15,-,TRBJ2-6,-,TGTGCCAGTAGCGATGAGCTCTCTGGGGCCAACGTCCTGACTTTC,CASSDELSGANVLTF
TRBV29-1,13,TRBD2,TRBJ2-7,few,TGCAGCGTTGTAGCGGGGATTTTTTACGAGCAGTACTTC,CSVVAGIFYEQYF
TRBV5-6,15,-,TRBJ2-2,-,TGTGCCAGCAGCTTGGGAACAGGGTACGTCGGGGAGCTGTTTTTT,CASSLGTGYVGELFF
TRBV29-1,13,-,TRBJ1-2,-,TGCAGCGTTGATTTAGGTCTCCTATATGGCTACACCTTC,CSVDLGLLYGYTF
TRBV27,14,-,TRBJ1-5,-,TGTGCCAGCAGTGCCAGACAGACAAATCAGCCCCAGCATTTT,CASSARQTNQPQHF
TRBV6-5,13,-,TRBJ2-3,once,TGTGCCAGCAGTTTCGTCTGGGGGGATACGCAGTATTTT,CASSFVWGDTQYF
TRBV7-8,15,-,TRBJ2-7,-,TGTGCCAGCAGCTTAGATCCTCCTGGGGGGCCTGAGCAGTACTTC,CASSLDPPGGPEQYF
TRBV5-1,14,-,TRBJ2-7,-,TGCGCCAACCCCCGAGGGCCCCGTCGACACGAGCAGTACTTC,CANPRGPRRHEQYF
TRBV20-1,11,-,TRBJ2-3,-,TGCAGTGCTCGCGGACTGGATACGCAGTATTTT,CSARGLDTQYF
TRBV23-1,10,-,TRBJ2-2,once,TGCGCCAGCAGGCAGGGGGAGCTGTTTTTT,CASRQGELFF
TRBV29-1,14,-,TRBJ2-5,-,TGCAGCGTTGGAGACGCAGGGTACCAAGAGACCCAGTACTTC,CSVGDAGYQETQYF
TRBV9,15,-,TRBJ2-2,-,TGTGCCAGCAGCGTAGGCCAGGGTCACACCGGGGAGCTGTTTTTT,CASSVGQGHTGELFF
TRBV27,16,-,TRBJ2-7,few,TGTGCCAGCAGCCTGGCCGGGGGACTCCCGCTCGACGAGCAGTACTTC,CASSLAGGLPLDEQYF
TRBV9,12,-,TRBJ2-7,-,TGTGCCAGCAGCGTTTCAGGGAACGAGCAGTACTTC,CASSVSGNEQYF
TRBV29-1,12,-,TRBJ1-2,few,TGCAGCGTCGGAGGGGGTCACTATGGCTACACCTTC,CSVGGGHYGYTF
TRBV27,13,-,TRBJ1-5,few,TGTGCCAGCAGTCCAACAACACGTCAGCCCCAGCATTTT,CASSPTTRQPQHF
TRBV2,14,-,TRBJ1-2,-,TGTGCCAGCAGGGCCTTATTCCTTAACTATGGCTACACCTTC,CASRALFLNYGYTF
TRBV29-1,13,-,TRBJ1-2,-,TGCAGCGTTGAGATGCCAGGGAGGTATGGCTACACCTTC,CSVEMPGRYGYTF
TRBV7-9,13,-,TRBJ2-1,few,TGTGCCAGCAGCTTAGACGGGTCGCCAGTTCCTTTCTTC,CASSLDGSPVPFF
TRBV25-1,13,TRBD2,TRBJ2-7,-,TGTGCCAGCCGAGCGGGAGGAACGGGAGAGCAGTACTTC,CASRAGGTGEQYF
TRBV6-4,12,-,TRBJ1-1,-,TGTGCCAGCCTCCGTGAAATCACTGAAGCTTTCTTT,CASLREITEAFF
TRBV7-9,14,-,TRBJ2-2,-,TGTGCCAGCAACCACTTTGCGGACCCCGGGGAGCTGTTTTTT,CASNHFADPGELFF
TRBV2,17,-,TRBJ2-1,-,TGTGCCAGCAGTGAAGCGCGGGGTGGAAGTCAAAGGAATGAGCAGTTCTTC,CASSEARGGSQRNEQFF
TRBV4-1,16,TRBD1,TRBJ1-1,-,TGCGCCAGCAGCCAAGTGACAGGGGGCCTGAACACTGAAGCTTTCTTT,CASSQVTGGLNTEAFF
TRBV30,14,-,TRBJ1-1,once,TGTGCCTGGAGTGGGGCCCGCAGCGGGGCTGAAGCTTTCTTT,CAWSGARSGAEAFF
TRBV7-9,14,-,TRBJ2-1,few,TGTGCCAGCAGCTTTGTCCCAGCAAACAATGAGCAGTTCTTC,CASSFVPANNEQFF
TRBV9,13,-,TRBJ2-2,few,TGTGCCAGCAGCGTAGGTTTGTCCGGGGAGCTGTTTTTT,CASSVGLSGELFF
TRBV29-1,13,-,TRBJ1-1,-,TGCAGCGTTGAATTGGTGGGGGGGACTGAAGCTTTCTTT,CSVELVGGTEAFF
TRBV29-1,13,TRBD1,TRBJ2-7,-,TGCAGCGTTCGGACAGGGGCAGGATACGAGCAGTACTTC,CSVRTGAGYEQYF
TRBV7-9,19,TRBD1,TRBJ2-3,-,TGTGCCAGCAGCTTACGACAGGGGGCGCGTAGCGGGCGCACAGATACGCAGTATTTT,CASSLRQGARSGRTDTQYF
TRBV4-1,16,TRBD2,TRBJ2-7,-,TGCGCCAGCAGTCCTATCCAGACTAGCGGGAGGTACGAGCAGTACTTC,CASSPIQTSGRYEQYF
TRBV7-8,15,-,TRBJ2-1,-,TGTGCCAGCAGTATCTCTGGAGGGCTAGGTGACGAGCAGTTCTTC,CASSISGGLGDEQFF
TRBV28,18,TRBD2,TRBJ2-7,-,TGTGCCAGCAGTTCGCGACTAGCGGTCCGTAACCTACGAGGGGAGCAGTACTTC,CASSSRLAVRNLRGEQYF
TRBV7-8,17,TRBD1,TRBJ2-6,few,TGTGCCAGCAGAGGACAGGGGGCGCCCCGTGGGGCCAACGTCCTGACTTTC,CASRGQGAPRGANVLTF
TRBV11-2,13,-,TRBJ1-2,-,TGTGCCAGCAGCTTAGACATCGACTATGGCTACACCTTC,CASSLDIDYGYTF